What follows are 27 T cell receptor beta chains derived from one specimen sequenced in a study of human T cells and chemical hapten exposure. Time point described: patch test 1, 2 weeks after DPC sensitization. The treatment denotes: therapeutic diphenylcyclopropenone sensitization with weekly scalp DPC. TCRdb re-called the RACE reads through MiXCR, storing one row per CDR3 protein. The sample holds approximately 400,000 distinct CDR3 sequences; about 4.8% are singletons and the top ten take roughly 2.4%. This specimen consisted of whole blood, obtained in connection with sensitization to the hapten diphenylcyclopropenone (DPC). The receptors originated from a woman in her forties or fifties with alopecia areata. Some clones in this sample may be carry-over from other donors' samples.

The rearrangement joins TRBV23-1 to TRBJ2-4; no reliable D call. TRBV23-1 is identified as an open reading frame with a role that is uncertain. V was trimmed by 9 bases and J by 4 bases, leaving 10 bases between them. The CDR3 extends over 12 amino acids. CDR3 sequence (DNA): TGCGCCAGGAGACCAGGAAAAAACATTCAGTACTTC. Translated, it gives CARRPGKNIQYF.

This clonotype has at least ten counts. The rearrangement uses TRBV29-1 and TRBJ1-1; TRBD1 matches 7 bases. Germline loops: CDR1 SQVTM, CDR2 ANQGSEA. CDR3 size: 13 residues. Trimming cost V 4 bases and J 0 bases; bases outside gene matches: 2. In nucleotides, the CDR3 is TGCAGCGTTGCCGGGACAGTGAACACTGAAGCTTTCTTT. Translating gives CSVAGTVNTEAFF.

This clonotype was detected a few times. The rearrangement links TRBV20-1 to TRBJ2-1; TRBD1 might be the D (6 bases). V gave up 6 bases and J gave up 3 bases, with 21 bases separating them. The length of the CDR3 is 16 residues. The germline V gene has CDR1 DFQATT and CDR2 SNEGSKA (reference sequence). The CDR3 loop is CSAYDKTGLVYNEQFF. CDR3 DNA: TGCAGTGCCTACGACAAGACAGGTTTGGTCTACAATGAGCAGTTCTTC.

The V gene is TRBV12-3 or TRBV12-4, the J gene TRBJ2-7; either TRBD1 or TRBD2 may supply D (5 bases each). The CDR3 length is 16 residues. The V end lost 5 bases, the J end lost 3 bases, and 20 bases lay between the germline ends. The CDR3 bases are TGTGCCAGCAGTCCGGCCACCCGGGGCGGAGACTACGAGCAGTACTTC. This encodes CASSPATRGGDYEQYF.

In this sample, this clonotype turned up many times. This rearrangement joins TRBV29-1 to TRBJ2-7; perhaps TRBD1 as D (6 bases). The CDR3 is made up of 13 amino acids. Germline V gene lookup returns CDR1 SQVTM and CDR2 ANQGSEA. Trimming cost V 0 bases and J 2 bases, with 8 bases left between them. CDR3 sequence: CSVEEDRPYEQYF. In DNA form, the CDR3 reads TGCAGCGTTGAAGAGGACAGACCCTACGAGCAGTACTTC.

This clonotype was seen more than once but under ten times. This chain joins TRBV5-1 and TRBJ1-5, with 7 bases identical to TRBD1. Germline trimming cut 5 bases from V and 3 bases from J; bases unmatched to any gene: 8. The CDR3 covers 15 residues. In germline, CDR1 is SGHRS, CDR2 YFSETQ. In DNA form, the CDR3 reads TGCGCCAGCAGATTCGGGACAGCGTCCAATCAGCCCCAGCATTTT. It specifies CASRFGTASNQPQHF.

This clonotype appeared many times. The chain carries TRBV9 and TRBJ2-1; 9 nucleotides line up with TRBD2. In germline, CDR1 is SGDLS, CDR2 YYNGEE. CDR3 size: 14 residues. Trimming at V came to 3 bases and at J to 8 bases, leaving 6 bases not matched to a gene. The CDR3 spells CASSGVAGDHEQFF. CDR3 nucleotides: TGTGCCAGCAGCGGGGTAGCGGGAGACCATGAGCAGTTCTTC.

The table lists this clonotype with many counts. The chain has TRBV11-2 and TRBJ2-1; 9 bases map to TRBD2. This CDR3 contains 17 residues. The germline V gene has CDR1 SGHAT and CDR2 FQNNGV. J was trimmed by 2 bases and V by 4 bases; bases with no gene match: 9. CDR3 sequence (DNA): TGTGCCAGCAGCTCCAGACCAGCGGGGGGACCCTACAATGAGCAGTTCTTC. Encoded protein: CASSSRPAGGPYNEQFF.

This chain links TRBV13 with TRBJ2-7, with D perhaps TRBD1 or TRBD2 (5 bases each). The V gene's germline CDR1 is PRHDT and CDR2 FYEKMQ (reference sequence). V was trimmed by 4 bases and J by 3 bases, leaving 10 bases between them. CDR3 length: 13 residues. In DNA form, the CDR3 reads TGTGCCAGCAGCTCGGGGCTAGACTACGAGCAGTACTTC. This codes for CASSSGLDYEQYF.

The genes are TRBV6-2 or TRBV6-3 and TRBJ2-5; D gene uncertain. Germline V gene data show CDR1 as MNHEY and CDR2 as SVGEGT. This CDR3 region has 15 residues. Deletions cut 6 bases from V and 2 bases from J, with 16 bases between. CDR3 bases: TGTGCCAGCAGCTCTACTACTGGGCAGCAAGAGACCCAGTACTTC. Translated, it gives CASSSTTGQQETQYF.

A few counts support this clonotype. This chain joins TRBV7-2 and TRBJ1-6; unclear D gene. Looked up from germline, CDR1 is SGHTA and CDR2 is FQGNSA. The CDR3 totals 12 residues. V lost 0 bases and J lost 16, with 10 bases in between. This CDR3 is CASSLALYQLHF. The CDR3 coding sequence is TGTGCCAGCAGCTTAGCGTTATACCAACTCCACTTT.

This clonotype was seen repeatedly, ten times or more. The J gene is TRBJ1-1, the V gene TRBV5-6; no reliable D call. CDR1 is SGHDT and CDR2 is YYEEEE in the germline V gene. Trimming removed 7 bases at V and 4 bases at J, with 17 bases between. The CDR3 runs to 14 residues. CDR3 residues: CASAYIRAGTEAFF. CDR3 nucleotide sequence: TGTGCCAGCGCCTACATAAGGGCCGGCACTGAAGCTTTCTTT.

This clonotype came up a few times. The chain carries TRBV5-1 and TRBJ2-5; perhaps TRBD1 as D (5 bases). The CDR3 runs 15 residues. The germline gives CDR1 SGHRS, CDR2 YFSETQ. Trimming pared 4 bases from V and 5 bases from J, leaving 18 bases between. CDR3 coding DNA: TGCGCCAGCAGCCCCCAGGGCGTGCATCGGGAGACCCAGTACTTC. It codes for CASSPQGVHRETQYF.

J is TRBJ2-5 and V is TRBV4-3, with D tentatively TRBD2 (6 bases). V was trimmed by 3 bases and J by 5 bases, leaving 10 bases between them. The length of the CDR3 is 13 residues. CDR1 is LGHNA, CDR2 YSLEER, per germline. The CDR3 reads CASSQGLGETQYF. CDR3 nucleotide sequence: TGCGCCAGCAGCCAGGGACTGGGCGAGACCCAGTACTTC.

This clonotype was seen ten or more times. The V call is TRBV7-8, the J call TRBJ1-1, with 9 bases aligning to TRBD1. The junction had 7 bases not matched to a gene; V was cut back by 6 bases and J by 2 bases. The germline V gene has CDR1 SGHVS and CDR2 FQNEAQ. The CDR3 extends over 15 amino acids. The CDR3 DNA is TGTGCCAGCAGGATACACAGGGGGCCTAACACTGAAGCTTTCTTT. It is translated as CASRIHRGPNTEAFF.

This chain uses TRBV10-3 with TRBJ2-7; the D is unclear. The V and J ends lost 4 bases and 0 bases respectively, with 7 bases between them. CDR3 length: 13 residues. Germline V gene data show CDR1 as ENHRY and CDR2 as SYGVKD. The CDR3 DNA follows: TGTGCCATCAGTGCGACGCTCTCCTACGAGCAGTACTTC. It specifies CAISATLSYEQYF.

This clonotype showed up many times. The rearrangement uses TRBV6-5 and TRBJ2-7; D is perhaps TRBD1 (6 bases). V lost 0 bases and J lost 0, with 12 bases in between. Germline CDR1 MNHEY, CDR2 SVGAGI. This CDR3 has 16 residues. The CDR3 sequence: CASSYSGAGPSYEQYF. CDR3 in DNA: TGTGCCAGCAGTTACTCGGGGGCAGGGCCCTCCTACGAGCAGTACTTC.

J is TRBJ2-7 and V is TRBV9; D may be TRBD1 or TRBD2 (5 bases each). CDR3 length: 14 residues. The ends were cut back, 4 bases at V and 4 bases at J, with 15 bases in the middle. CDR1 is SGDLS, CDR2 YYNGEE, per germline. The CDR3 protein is CASSPVGRLYEQYF. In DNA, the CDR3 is TGTGCCAGCAGCCCGGTGGGACGGCTTTACGAGCAGTACTTC.

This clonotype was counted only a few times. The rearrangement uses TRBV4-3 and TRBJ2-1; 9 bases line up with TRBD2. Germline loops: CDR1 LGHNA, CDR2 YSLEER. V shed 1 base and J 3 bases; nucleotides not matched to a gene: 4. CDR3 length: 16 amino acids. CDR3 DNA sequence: TGCGCCAGCAGCCAAGGATCTAGCGGGGTCTACAATGAGCAGTTCTTC. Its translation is CASSQGSSGVYNEQFF.

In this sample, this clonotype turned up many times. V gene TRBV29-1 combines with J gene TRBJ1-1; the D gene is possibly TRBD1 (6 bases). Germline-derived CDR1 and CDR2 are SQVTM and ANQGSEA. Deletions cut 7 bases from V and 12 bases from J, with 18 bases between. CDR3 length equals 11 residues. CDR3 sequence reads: CSANPGEATFF. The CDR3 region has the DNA TGCAGCGCAAACCCAGGGGAGGCAACTTTCTTT.

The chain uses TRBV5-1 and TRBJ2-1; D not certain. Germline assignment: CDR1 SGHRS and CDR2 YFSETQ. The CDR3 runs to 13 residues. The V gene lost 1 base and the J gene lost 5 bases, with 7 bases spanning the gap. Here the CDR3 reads CASSLYRNNEQFF. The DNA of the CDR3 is TGCGCCAGCAGCTTGTACCGAAACAATGAGCAGTTCTTC.

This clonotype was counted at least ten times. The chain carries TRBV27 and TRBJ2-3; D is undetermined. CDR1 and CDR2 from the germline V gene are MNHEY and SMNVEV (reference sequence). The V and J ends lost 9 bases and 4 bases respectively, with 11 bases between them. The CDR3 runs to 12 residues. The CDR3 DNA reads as TGTGCCAGTAGAAGGGAATCAGATACGCAGTATTTT. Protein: CASRRESDTQYF.

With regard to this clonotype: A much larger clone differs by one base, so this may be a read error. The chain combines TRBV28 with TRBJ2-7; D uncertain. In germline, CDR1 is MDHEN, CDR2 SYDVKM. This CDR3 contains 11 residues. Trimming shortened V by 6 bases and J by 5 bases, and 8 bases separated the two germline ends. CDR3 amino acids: CASRSLNEQYF. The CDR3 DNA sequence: TGTGCCAGCAGATCCCTTAACGAGCAGTACTTC.

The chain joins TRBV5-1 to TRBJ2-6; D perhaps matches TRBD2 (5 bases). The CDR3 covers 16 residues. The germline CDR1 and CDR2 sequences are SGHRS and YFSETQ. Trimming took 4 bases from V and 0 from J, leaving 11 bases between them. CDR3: CASSPDGVSGANVLTF. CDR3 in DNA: TGCGCCAGCAGCCCTGACGGGGTCTCTGGGGCCAACGTCCTGACTTTC. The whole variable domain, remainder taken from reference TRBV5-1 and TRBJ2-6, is KAGVTQTPRYLIKTRGQQVTLSCSPISGHRSVSWYQQTPGQGLQFLFEYFSETQRNKGNFPGRFSGRQFSNSRSEMNVSTLELGDSALYLCASSPDGVSGANVLTFGAGSRLTVL.

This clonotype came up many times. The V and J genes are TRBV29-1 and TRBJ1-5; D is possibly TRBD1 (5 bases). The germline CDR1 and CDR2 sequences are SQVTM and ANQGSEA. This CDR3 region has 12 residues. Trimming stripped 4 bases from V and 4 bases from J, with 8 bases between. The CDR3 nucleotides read TGCAGCGTTGGAGGGGTAAATCAGCCCCAGCATTTT. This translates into CSVGGVNQPQHF.

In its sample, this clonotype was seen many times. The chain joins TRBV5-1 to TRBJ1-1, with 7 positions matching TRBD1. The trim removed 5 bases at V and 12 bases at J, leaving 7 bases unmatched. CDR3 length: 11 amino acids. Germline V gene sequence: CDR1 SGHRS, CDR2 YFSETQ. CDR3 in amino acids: CASSPGTETFF. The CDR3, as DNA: TGCGCCAGCAGTCCTGGGACAGAGACTTTCTTT.

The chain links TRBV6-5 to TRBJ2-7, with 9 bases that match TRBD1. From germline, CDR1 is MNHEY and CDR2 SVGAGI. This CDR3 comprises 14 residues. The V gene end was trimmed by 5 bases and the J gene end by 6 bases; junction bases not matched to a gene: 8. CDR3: CASSRGGQGSEQYF. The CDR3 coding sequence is TGTGCCAGCAGTAGGGGGGGACAGGGTTCCGAGCAGTACTTC.